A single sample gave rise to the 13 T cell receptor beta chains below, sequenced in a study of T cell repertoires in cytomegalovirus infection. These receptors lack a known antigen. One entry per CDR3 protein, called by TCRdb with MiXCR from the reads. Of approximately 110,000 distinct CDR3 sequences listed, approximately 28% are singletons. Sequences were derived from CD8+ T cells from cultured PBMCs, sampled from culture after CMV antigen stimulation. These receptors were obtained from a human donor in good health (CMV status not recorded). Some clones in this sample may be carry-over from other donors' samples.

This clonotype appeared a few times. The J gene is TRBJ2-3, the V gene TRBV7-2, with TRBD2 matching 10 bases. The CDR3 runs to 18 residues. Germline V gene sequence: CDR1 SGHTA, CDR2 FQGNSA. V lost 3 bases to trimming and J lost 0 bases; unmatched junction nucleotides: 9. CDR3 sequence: CASSLGLAGVSSTDTQYF. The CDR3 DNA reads TGTGCCAGCAGCTTGGGGCTAGCGGGGGTGTCTAGCACAGATACGCAGTATTTT.

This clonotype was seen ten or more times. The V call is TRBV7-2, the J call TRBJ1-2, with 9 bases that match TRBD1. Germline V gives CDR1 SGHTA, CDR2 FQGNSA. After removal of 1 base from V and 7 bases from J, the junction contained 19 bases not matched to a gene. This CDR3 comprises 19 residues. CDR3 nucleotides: TGTGCCAGCAGCTTAGGACCCACCAGGACAGGGGAGTTTTCCGGTGGCTACACCTTC. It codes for CASSLGPTRTGEFSGGYTF.

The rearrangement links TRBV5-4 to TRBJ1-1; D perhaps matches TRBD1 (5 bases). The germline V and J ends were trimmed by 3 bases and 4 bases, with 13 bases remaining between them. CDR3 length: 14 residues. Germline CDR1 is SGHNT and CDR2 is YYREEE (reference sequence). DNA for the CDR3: TGTGCCAGCAGCTGGGGGACGGGGGGCACTGAAGCTTTCTTT. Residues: CASSWGTGGTEAFF.

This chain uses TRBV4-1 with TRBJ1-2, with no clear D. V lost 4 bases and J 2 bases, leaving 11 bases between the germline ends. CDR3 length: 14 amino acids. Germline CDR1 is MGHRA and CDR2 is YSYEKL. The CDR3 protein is CASSPTHSNYGYTF. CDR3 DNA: TGCGCCAGCAGCCCAACACACAGCAACTATGGCTACACCTTC.

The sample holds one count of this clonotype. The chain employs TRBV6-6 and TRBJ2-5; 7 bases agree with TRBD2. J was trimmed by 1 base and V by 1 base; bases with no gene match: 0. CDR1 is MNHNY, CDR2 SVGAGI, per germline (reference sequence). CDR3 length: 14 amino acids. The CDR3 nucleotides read TGTGCCAGCAGTTACTGGGAGGGCCAAGAGACCCAGTACTTC. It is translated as CASSYWEGQETQYF.

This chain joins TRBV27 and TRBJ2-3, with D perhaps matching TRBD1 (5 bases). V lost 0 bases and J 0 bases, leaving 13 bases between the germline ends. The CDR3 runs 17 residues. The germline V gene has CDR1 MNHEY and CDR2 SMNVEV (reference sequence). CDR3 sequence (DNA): TGTGCCAGCAGTTTATCGTACAGGCCCACTAGCACAGATACGCAGTATTTT. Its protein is CASSLSYRPTSTDTQYF.

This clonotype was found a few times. CDR3 amino acids: CASSLAGEYNEQFF. CDR3 bases: TGTGCCAGCAGTTTAGCGGGGGAGTACAATGAGCAGTTCTTC. J is TRBJ2-1 and V is TRBV12-3 or TRBV12-4; TRBD1 or TRBD2 may be the D gene (5 bases each). The CDR3 is 14 residues long. Deletions cut 0 bases from V and 4 bases from J, with 7 bases between.

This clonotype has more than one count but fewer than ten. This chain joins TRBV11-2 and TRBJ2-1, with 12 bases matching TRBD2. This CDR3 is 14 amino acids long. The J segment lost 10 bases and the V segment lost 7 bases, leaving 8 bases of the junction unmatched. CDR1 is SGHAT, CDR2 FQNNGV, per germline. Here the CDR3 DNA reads TGTGCCAGCACCGCACTAGCGGGGGGCCCCGAGCAGTTCTTC. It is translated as CASTALAGGPEQFF.

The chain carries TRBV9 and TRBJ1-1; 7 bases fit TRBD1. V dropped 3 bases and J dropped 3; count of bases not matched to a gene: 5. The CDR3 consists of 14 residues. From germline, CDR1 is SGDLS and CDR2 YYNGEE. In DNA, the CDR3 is TGTGCCAGCAGCGCAGGGGGTGGGCACACTGAAGCTTTCTTT. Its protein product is CASSAGGGHTEAFF.

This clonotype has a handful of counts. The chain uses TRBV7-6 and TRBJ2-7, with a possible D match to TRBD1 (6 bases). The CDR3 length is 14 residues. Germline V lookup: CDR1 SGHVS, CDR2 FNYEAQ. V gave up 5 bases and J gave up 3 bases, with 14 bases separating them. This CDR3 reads CASSRGGGGYEQYF. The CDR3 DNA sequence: TGTGCCAGCAGCCGAGGGGGTGGAGGCTACGAGCAGTACTTC.

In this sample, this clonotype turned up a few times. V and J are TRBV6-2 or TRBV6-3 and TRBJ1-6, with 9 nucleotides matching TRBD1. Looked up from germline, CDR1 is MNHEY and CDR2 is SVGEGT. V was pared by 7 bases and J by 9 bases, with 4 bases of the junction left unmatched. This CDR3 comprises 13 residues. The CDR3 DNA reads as TGTGCCAGCATGACAGGGGGTGTTTCACCCCTCCACTTT. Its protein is CASMTGGVSPLHF.

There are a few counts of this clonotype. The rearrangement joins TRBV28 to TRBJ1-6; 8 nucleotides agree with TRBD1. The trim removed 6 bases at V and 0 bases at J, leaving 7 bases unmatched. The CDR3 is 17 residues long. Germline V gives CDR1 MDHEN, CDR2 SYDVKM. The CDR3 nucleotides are TGTGCCAGCAGATACCAGGGGGCCAGCTCCTATAATTCACCCCTCCACTTT. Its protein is CASRYQGASSYNSPLHF.

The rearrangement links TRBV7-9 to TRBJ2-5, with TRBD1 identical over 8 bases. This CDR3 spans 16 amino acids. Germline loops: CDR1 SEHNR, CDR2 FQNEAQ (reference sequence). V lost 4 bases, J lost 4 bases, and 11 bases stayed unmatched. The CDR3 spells CASSSSGQGPGETQYF. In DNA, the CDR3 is TGTGCCAGCAGCTCGTCTGGACAGGGCCCGGGAGAGACCCAGTACTTC.